The 12 T cell receptor beta chains given below trace back to one sample, sequenced in a study of blood T cell repertoires in COVID-19. Sequencing was performed with immunoSEQ multiplex PCR; in TCRdb, only in-frame clones are kept and a portion is missing. The repertoire holds approximately 260,000 clones, with about nine tenths as singletons. Sequencing was performed on PBMCs or T cells enriched from blood (not recorded which). These receptors originate from a woman in her 30s with acute COVID-19.

The chain joins TRBV18 to TRBJ1-1; no clear D gene. V lost 5 bases to trimming and J lost 1 base, with 8 bases between them. The germline gives CDR1 KGHSH, CDR2 LQKENI. The CDR3 extends over 13 amino acids. CDR3 amino acids: CASSSGENTEAFF. The CDR3 DNA follows: TGTGCCAGCTCATCCGGGGAGAACACTGAAGCTTTCTTT.

The chain uses TRBV7-2 and TRBJ2-1, with D possibly being TRBD2 (6 bases). The CDR3 consists of 14 residues. V lost 5 bases, J lost 7 bases, and 15 bases lay in between. Germline-derived CDR1 and CDR2 are SGHTA and FQGNSA. The CDR3 DNA reads as TGTGCCAGCAGCCAACGTTCTAGCGTTAATGAGCAGTTCTTC. It translates to CASSQRSSVNEQFF.

The chain links TRBV7-2 to TRBJ2-2; 8 bases agree with TRBD1. This CDR3 region has 14 residues. Germline lookup yields CDR1 SGHTA and CDR2 FQGNSA. J lost 7 bases, V lost 8 bases, and 9 bases had no gene match. CDR3 coding DNA: TGTGCCAGCGGAATCTACAGGGGGTTCGGGGAGCTGTTTTTT. It codes for CASGIYRGFGELFF.

V usage is TRBV15 and J usage is TRBJ2-7; D may be TRBD1 (6 bases). Trimming shortened V by 0 bases and J by 3 bases, and 12 bases separated the two germline ends. The CDR3 extends over 15 amino acids. The germline V gene encodes CDR1 LNHNV and CDR2 YYDKDF (reference sequence). DNA for the CDR3: TGTGCCACCAGCAGAGATCAGGGGAGAGTCTACGAGCAGTACTTC. It codes for CATSRDQGRVYEQYF.

V gene TRBV28 combines with J gene TRBJ1-2; D is undetermined. Germline lookup yields CDR1 MDHEN and CDR2 SYDVKM. Trimming took off 4 bases at V and 3 bases at J, with 9 bases between the two ends. The CDR3 extends over 13 amino acids. This chain's CDR3 is CASSSGIDYGYTF. CDR3 sequence (DNA): TGTGCCAGCAGTTCCGGGATCGACTATGGCTACACCTTC.

The J gene is TRBJ1-5, the V gene TRBV6-2 or TRBV6-3; D gene ambiguous. Germline CDR1 is MNHEY and CDR2 is SVGEGT. This CDR3 region has 15 residues. V dropped 6 bases and J dropped 1 base, with 13 bases sitting between them. CDR3 nucleotides: TGTGCCAGCAGCAACCCTGGAGGGAGCAATCAGCCCCAGCATTTT. This gives the protein CASSNPGGSNQPQHF.

V and J are TRBV5-1 and TRBJ2-1; 7 bases line up with TRBD1. Germline CDR1 reads SGHRS; CDR2 reads YFSETQ. This CDR3 spans 16 amino acids. V lost 0 bases, J lost 5 bases, and 8 bases stayed unmatched. This CDR3 reads CASSLGQGGVDNEQFF. The CDR3, as DNA: TGCGCCAGCAGCTTGGGACAGGGTGGGGTGGACAATGAGCAGTTCTTC.

This sequence joins TRBV7-9 and TRBJ2-5; D is possibly TRBD1 (6 bases). V lost 2 bases and J lost 4, with 8 bases in between. The CDR3 is 13 amino acids. Germline CDR1 reads SEHNR; CDR2 reads FQNEAQ (reference sequence). CDR3 DNA: TGTGCCAGCAGCTTAACAGGGCCAGAGACCCAGTACTTC. Its protein is CASSLTGPETQYF.

The chain links TRBV30 to TRBJ1-1; D is possibly TRBD1 (6 bases). CDR1 is GTSNPN and CDR2 is SVGIG in the germline V gene (reference sequence). With 3 bases removed from V and 1 base from J, the gap between germline ends came to 9 bases. This CDR3 has 13 residues. CDR3 residues: CAWREQGNTEAFF. The CDR3 DNA is TGTGCCTGGAGAGAACAGGGGAACACTGAAGCTTTCTTT.

This chain uses TRBV10-3 with TRBJ2-3; TRBD2 aligns across 9 bases. The V gene's germline CDR1 is ENHRY and CDR2 SYGVKD. CDR3 length: 14 amino acids. V lost 6 bases to trimming and J lost 5 bases; unmatched junction nucleotides: 6. The CDR3 DNA is TGTGCCATCAGCCTTGGAGCGGGGGGAGATACGCAGTATTTT. It translates to CAISLGAGGDTQYF.

The chain carries TRBV11-2 and TRBJ1-4; perhaps TRBD1 as D (5 bases). Trimming took 1 base from V and 6 from J, leaving 12 bases between them. CDR3 length: 15 amino acids. The germline V gene encodes CDR1 SGHAT and CDR2 FQNNGV. The CDR3 sequence is CASSLGQSGYEKLFF. CDR3 bases: TGTGCCAGCAGCTTAGGACAGTCCGGGTATGAAAAACTGTTTTTT.

CDR3 region: CASSPGLAGSYEQYF. As DNA, the CDR3 is TGCGCCAGCAGCCCAGGACTAGCGGGATCCTACGAGCAGTACTTC. The J gene is TRBJ2-7, the V gene TRBV4-3; 12 bases are shared with TRBD2. This CDR3 contains 15 residues. The germline gives CDR1 LGHNA, CDR2 YSLEER. Trimming at V came to 4 bases and at J to 1 base, leaving 2 bases not matched to a gene.